A selection of T cell receptor beta chains follows, all from one sample in a study of T cell changes during pregnancy in multiple sclerosis. Clones were read by immunoSEQ multiplex PCR, and TCRdb kept only the in-frame ones, dropping some. This sample has tens of thousands of clones; 80% to 95% occur once, and the top ten carry over 2%. This specimen consisted of peripheral blood, obtained in the first trimester of pregnancy. The receptors shown here come from a female donor with multiple sclerosis, enrolled in a pregnancy study. Each CDR3 is given with its conserved first and last residue. The D gene is left open where the match is weak. Some rows have no size entry. The others give once, few or many, or a class for an expanded clone.

CDR3aa: CASSHGGEGYTF
CDR3nt: TGTGCCAGCAGCCACGGGGGGGAAGGCTACACCTTC
j_gene: TRBJ1-2
v_gene: TRBV7-9
abundance: .
d_gene: .

CDR3aa: CASRGVPNTGAAKLFF
CDR3nt: TGTGCCAGCAGGGGGGTCCCGAACACAGGGGCGGCTAAACTGTTTTTT
j_gene: TRBJ1-4
v_gene: TRBV2
abundance: .
d_gene: TRBD1

CDR3aa: CASSLAVGQGVRNTEAFF
CDR3nt: TGCGCCAGCAGCTTGGCCGTTGGACAGGGGGTTCGAAACACTGAAGCTTTCTTT
j_gene: TRBJ1-1
v_gene: TRBV5-1
abundance: .
d_gene: TRBD1

CDR3aa: CASSWGTGTGELFF
CDR3nt: TGTGCCAGCAGCTGGGGGACAGGTACCGGGGAGCTGTTTTTT
j_gene: TRBJ2-2
v_gene: TRBV5-6
abundance: .
d_gene: TRBD1

CDR3aa: CASGSGRFQETQYF
CDR3nt: TGCGCCAGCGGTAGCGGGAGGTTCCAAGAGACCCAGTACTTC
j_gene: TRBJ2-5
v_gene: TRBV5-1
abundance: .
d_gene: TRBD2

CDR3aa: CAISEILAGTYSYEQYF
CDR3nt: TGTGCCATCAGTGAGATTCTAGCGGGAACTTACTCCTACGAGCAGTACTTC
j_gene: TRBJ2-7
v_gene: TRBV10-3
abundance: .
d_gene: TRBD2

CDR3aa: CASSGSFSNNEQFF
CDR3nt: TGTGCCAGCAGCGGTAGCTTTTCAAACAATGAGCAGTTCTTC
j_gene: TRBJ2-1
v_gene: TRBV9
abundance: .
d_gene: .

CDR3aa: CASRRLRTGELFF
CDR3nt: TGTGCCAGCAGGCGTCTACGGACCGGGGAGCTGTTTTTT
j_gene: TRBJ2-2
v_gene: TRBV7-8
abundance: .
d_gene: .

CDR3aa: CASSPQVFMGKEDTEAFF
CDR3nt: TGTGCCAGCAGCCCCCAGGTGTTTATGGGGAAGGAGGACACTGAAGCTTTCTTT
j_gene: TRBJ1-1
v_gene: TRBV9
abundance: .
d_gene: .

CDR3aa: CASSLGSGGETQYF
CDR3nt: TGTGCCAGCAGTTTGGGGAGTGGAGGGGAGACCCAGTACTTC
j_gene: TRBJ2-5
v_gene: TRBV27
abundance: .
d_gene: .

CDR3aa: CASSLGQGDSPLHF
CDR3nt: TGTGCCAGCAGCCTGGGACAGGGGGATTCACCCCTCCACTTT
j_gene: TRBJ1-6
v_gene: TRBV7-8
abundance: .
d_gene: TRBD1

CDR3aa: CASSPRDSGGQETQYF
CDR3nt: TGTGCCAGCTCACCACGGGATAGCGGGGGCCAAGAGACCCAGTACTTC
j_gene: TRBJ2-5
v_gene: TRBV18
abundance: .
d_gene: TRBD2

CDR3aa: CASSQGIFGAGLQETQYF
CDR3nt: TGTGCCAGCAGCCAAGGAATTTTTGGAGCGGGACTCCAAGAGACCCAGTACTTC
j_gene: TRBJ2-5
v_gene: TRBV4-2
abundance: .
d_gene: TRBD2

CDR3aa: CASSLVGSGARNTEAFF
CDR3nt: TGTGCCAGCAGCTTAGTCGGGTCAGGGGCCCGGAACACTGAAGCTTTCTTT
j_gene: TRBJ1-1
v_gene: TRBV7-2
abundance: .
d_gene: .

CDR3aa: CASSLPGQIGSQPQHF
CDR3nt: TGTGCCAGCAGTTTACCGGGACAGATTGGCAGTCAGCCCCAGCATTTT
j_gene: TRBJ1-5
v_gene: TRBV28
abundance: .
d_gene: TRBD1

CDR3aa: CASSRGREGYEQYF
CDR3nt: TGTGCCAGCAGTAGGGGGCGGGAGGGCTACGAGCAGTACTTC
j_gene: TRBJ2-7
v_gene: TRBV6-1
abundance: .
d_gene: TRBD2

CDR3aa: CASSVTYRGYGYTF
CDR3nt: TGTGCCAGCAGCGTAACTTACAGGGGGTATGGCTACACCTTC
j_gene: TRBJ1-2
v_gene: TRBV9
abundance: .
d_gene: TRBD1

CDR3aa: CSVGGQTLNTEAFF
CDR3nt: TGCAGCGTTGGGGGACAGACTCTGAACACTGAAGCTTTCTTT
j_gene: TRBJ1-1
v_gene: TRBV29-1
abundance: .
d_gene: TRBD1

CDR3aa: CASTPRQGPGFSGANVLTF
CDR3nt: TGTGCCAGCACCCCGAGACAGGGGCCGGGATTCTCTGGGGCCAACGTCCTGACTTTC
j_gene: TRBJ2-6
v_gene: TRBV27
abundance: .
d_gene: TRBD1

CDR3aa: CASSLLGGSEKLFF
CDR3nt: TGTGCCAGCAGCTTACTGGGGGGGAGTGAAAAACTGTTTTTT
j_gene: TRBJ1-4
v_gene: TRBV7-8
abundance: .
d_gene: .

CDR3aa: CASSSGGTDTQYF
CDR3nt: TGTGCCAGCAGTTCGGGGGGAACGGATACGCAGTATTTT
j_gene: TRBJ2-3
v_gene: TRBV6-5
abundance: .
d_gene: TRBD2

CDR3aa: CASTSLRTQYF
CDR3nt: TGTGCCAGCACGTCATTGCGGACCCAGTACTTC
j_gene: TRBJ2-5
v_gene: TRBV6-5
abundance: .
d_gene: .

CDR3aa: CASSALGGAEAFF
CDR3nt: TGTGCCAGCAGTGCCCTAGGAGGGGCTGAAGCTTTCTTT
j_gene: TRBJ1-1
v_gene: TRBV6-4
abundance: .
d_gene: .

CDR3aa: CSVETLGQGSDTQYF
CDR3nt: TGCAGCGTTGAAACGCTCGGACAGGGCTCAGATACGCAGTATTTT
j_gene: TRBJ2-3
v_gene: TRBV29-1
abundance: .
d_gene: TRBD1

CDR3aa: CASSFSGLSQPQHF
CDR3nt: TGTGCCAGTAGTTTCTCGGGGTTATCGCAGCCCCAGCATTTT
j_gene: TRBJ1-5
v_gene: TRBV19
abundance: .
d_gene: .

CDR3aa: CASSNPDSGFYNSPLHF
CDR3nt: TGTGCCAGTAGTAACCCGGACAGCGGTTTCTATAATTCACCCCTCCACTTT
j_gene: TRBJ1-6
v_gene: TRBV19
abundance: .
d_gene: .

CDR3aa: CASRGTSGPGELFF
CDR3nt: TGTGCCAGCAGGGGGACTAGCGGGCCCGGGGAGCTGTTTTTT
j_gene: TRBJ2-2
v_gene: TRBV9
abundance: .
d_gene: TRBD2

CDR3aa: CASSQGSLRDRSNEQYF
CDR3nt: TGCGCCAGCAGCCAAGGGAGCCTCCGGGACAGGTCCAACGAGCAGTACTTC
j_gene: TRBJ2-7
v_gene: TRBV4-1
abundance: .
d_gene: TRBD1

CDR3aa: CASSARTSGSTDTQYF
CDR3nt: TGTGCCAGCAGCGCGCGGACTAGCGGGAGTACAGATACGCAGTATTTT
j_gene: TRBJ2-3
v_gene: TRBV7-9
abundance: .
d_gene: TRBD2

CDR3aa: CASSQDWGTINTF
CDR3nt: TGCGCCAGCAGCCAAGATTGGGGCACCATTAACACCTTC
j_gene: TRBJ1-2
v_gene: TRBV4-3
abundance: .
d_gene: .

CDR3aa: CASSQEQGAEAFF
CDR3nt: TGTGCCAGCAGTCAGGAACAGGGGGCAGAAGCTTTCTTT
j_gene: TRBJ1-1
v_gene: TRBV9
abundance: .
d_gene: TRBD1

CDR3aa: CASSPPGTINTIYF
CDR3nt: TGTGCCAGCAGCCCTCCGGGGACTATAAACACCATATATTTT
j_gene: TRBJ1-3
v_gene: TRBV28
abundance: .
d_gene: .

CDR3aa: CASSLQEGGRGDTQYF
CDR3nt: TGTGCCAGCTCACTACAGGAGGGAGGTAGAGGAGATACGCAGTATTTT
j_gene: TRBJ2-3
v_gene: TRBV18
abundance: .
d_gene: .

CDR3aa: CASSLGWGDGYTF
CDR3nt: TGTGCCAGCAGCTTAGGATGGGGAGATGGCTACACCTTC
j_gene: TRBJ1-2
v_gene: TRBV7-9
abundance: .
d_gene: .

CDR3aa: CASSFNVVTQYF
CDR3nt: TGTGCCAGCAGCTTTAATGTAGTGACCCAGTACTTC
j_gene: TRBJ2-5
v_gene: TRBV7-9
abundance: .
d_gene: .

CDR3aa: CASSIRVRLAGVGSPQETQYF
CDR3nt: TGTGCCAGTAGTATACGGGTACGGCTAGCGGGAGTGGGGAGCCCCCAAGAGACCCAGTACTTC
j_gene: TRBJ2-5
v_gene: TRBV19
abundance: .
d_gene: TRBD2

CDR3aa: CASTPWEGGLYGYTF
CDR3nt: TGTGCCAGTACCCCATGGGAGGGGGGCTTATATGGCTACACCTTC
j_gene: TRBJ1-2
v_gene: TRBV19
abundance: .
d_gene: .

CDR3aa: CASSIGGMWDLRRETQYF
CDR3nt: TGTGCCAGTAGTATTGGGGGAATGTGGGACTTACGGAGAGAGACCCAGTACTTC
j_gene: TRBJ2-5
v_gene: TRBV19
abundance: .
d_gene: .

CDR3aa: CASSVRQGSSDSPLHF
CDR3nt: TGTGCCAGTAGTGTAAGACAGGGATCCTCGGATTCACCCCTCCACTTT
j_gene: TRBJ1-6
v_gene: TRBV19
abundance: .
d_gene: TRBD1

CDR3aa: CASSPEGKSTDTQYF
CDR3nt: TGTGCCAGCAGCCCGGAGGGCAAAAGCACAGATACGCAGTATTTT
j_gene: TRBJ2-3
v_gene: TRBV7-9
abundance: .
d_gene: .

CDR3aa: CASSFTGAHEQYF
CDR3nt: TGCGCCAGCAGCTTTACAGGGGCCCACGAGCAGTACTTC
j_gene: TRBJ2-7
v_gene: TRBV5-1
abundance: .
d_gene: TRBD1

CDR3aa: CASKGTGDPYNEQFF
CDR3nt: TGTGCCAGCAAAGGGACAGGCGACCCCTACAATGAGCAGTTCTTC
j_gene: TRBJ2-1
v_gene: TRBV6-5
abundance: .
d_gene: TRBD1

CDR3aa: CATSKDQREGNTGELFF
CDR3nt: TGTGCCACCAGCAAAGATCAGCGGGAGGGGAACACCGGGGAGCTGTTTTTT
j_gene: TRBJ2-2
v_gene: TRBV15
abundance: .
d_gene: TRBD2

CDR3aa: CASSYRWGRDEKLFF
CDR3nt: TGTGCCAGCAGTTACCGGTGGGGGCGTGATGAAAAACTGTTTTTT
j_gene: TRBJ1-4
v_gene: TRBV6-6
abundance: .
d_gene: .

CDR3aa: CASSPGQKEQYF
CDR3nt: TGTGCCAGTTCGCCCGGACAGAAGGAGCAGTACTTC
j_gene: TRBJ2-7
v_gene: TRBV19
abundance: .
d_gene: .

CDR3aa: CASSLALAGGNNEQFF
CDR3nt: TGCGCCAGCAGCTTGGCCCTAGCAGGGGGAAACAATGAGCAGTTCTTC
j_gene: TRBJ2-1
v_gene: TRBV5-1
abundance: .
d_gene: TRBD1

CDR3aa: CASSLLGTTTYEQYF
CDR3nt: TGTGCCAGCAGCTTACTTGGGACAACTACCTACGAGCAGTACTTC
j_gene: TRBJ2-7
v_gene: TRBV7-3
abundance: .
d_gene: .

CDR3aa: CASSIGARGGNEKLFF
CDR3nt: TGTGCCAGTAGTATAGGGGCGCGGGGAGGTAATGAAAAACTGTTTTTT
j_gene: TRBJ1-4
v_gene: TRBV19
abundance: .
d_gene: .

CDR3aa: CASSQLGQGNTEAFF
CDR3nt: TGTGCCAGCAGCCAACTCGGACAGGGTAATACTGAAGCTTTCTTT
j_gene: TRBJ1-1
v_gene: TRBV6-6
abundance: .
d_gene: TRBD1

CDR3aa: CASSQSGTGAGYTF
CDR3nt: TGCGCCAGCAGCCAGAGCGGGACAGGGGCAGGCTACACCTTC
j_gene: TRBJ1-2
v_gene: TRBV4-3
abundance: .
d_gene: TRBD1

CDR3aa: CASSLQGIHEQYF
CDR3nt: TGTGCCAGCAGCTTGCAGGGGATCCACGAGCAGTACTTC
j_gene: TRBJ2-7
v_gene: TRBV5-4
abundance: .
d_gene: .

CDR3aa: CASSQADPLESPLHF
CDR3nt: TGTGCCAGCAGCCAAGCTGACCCCTTGGAGTCACCCCTCCACTTT
j_gene: TRBJ1-6
v_gene: TRBV14
abundance: once
d_gene: .

CDR3aa: CASSLIQGSNSPLHF
CDR3nt: TGCGCCAGCAGCTTGATTCAGGGCTCAAATTCACCCCTCCACTTT
j_gene: TRBJ1-6
v_gene: TRBV5-1
abundance: .
d_gene: .